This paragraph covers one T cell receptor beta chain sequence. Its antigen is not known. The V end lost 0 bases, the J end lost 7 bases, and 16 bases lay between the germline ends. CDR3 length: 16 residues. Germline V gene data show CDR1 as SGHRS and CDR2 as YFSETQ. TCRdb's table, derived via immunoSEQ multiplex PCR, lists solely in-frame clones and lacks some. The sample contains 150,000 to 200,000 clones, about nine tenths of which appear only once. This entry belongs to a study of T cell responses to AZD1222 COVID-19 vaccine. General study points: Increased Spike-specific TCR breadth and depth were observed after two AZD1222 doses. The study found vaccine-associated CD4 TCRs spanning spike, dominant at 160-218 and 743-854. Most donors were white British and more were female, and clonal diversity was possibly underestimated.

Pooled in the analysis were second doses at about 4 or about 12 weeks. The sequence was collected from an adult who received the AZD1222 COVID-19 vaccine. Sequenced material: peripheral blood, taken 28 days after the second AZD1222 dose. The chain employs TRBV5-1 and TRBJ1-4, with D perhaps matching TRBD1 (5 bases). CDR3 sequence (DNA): TGCGCCAGCAGCTTGGACCATCGGGGACGGTCTGAAAAACTGTTTTTT. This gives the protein CASSLDHRGRSEKLFF. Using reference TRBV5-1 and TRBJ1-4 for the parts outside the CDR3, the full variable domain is KAGVTQTPRYLIKTRGQQVTLSCSPISGHRSVSWYQQTPGQGLQFLFEYFSETQRNKGNFPGRFSGRQFSNSRSEMNVSTLELGDSALYLCASSLDHRGRSEKLFFGSGTQLSVL.